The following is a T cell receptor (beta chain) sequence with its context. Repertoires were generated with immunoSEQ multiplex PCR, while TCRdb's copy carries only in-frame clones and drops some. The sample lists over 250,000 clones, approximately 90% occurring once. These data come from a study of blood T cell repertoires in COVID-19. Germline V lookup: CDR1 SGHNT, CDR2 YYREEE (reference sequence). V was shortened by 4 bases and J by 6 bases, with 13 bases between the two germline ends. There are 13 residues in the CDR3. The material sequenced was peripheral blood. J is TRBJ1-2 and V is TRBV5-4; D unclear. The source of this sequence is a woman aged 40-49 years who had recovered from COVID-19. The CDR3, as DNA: TGTGCCAGCAGCCCACCGGGTCGGGATGGCTACACCTTC. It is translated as CASSPPGRDGYTF.